Presented here are 22 T cell receptor beta chains from one specimen sequenced in a study of blood T cell repertoires in COVID-19. The protocol was immunoSEQ multiplex PCR, while the TCRdb copy is restricted to in-frame clones and leaves out a portion. The sample lists around 250,000 clones; roughly nine tenths were seen once. The sequencing input was peripheral blood. These receptors were collected from a man aged 55-75 years with acute or convalescent COVID-19.

This chain connects TRBV4-1 to TRBJ2-5; 11 bases agree with TRBD1. The CDR3 has 18 residues. The germline V gene has CDR1 MGHRA and CDR2 YSYEKL. J was trimmed by 2 bases and V by 2 bases; bases with no gene match: 10. The CDR3 DNA sequence: TGCGCCAGCAGCCAACCCACCCCGGACAGGGGGCCTCAAGAGACCCAGTACTTC. Translated, it gives CASSQPTPDRGPQETQYF.

The DNA of the CDR3 is TGTGCCAGCCGGGACAGGGGGGATGGCTACACCTTC. Protein sequence: CASRDRGDGYTF. The chain joins TRBV6-5 to TRBJ1-2; 11 nucleotides match TRBD1. Trimming at V came to 8 bases and at J to 6 bases, leaving 2 bases not matched to a gene. The CDR3 runs 12 residues. Germline CDR1 reads MNHEY; CDR2 reads SVGAGI.

The chain has TRBV18 and TRBJ1-1; D is unclear. Germline V gives CDR1 KGHSH, CDR2 LQKENI. V shed 0 bases and J shed 6 bases, with 5 bases lying between them. This CDR3 has 12 residues. This CDR3 is CASSPPGPEAFF. The CDR3 DNA is TGTGCCAGCTCACCACCGGGCCCTGAAGCTTTCTTT.

This clone was recorded only once. V and J are TRBV4-3 and TRBJ1-1; D gene ambiguous. V lost 1 base, J lost 0 bases, and 6 bases lay in between. This CDR3 has 14 residues. Germline loops: CDR1 LGHNA, CDR2 YSLEER. CDR3 protein: CASSQARLNTEAFF. The CDR3 coding sequence is TGCGCCAGCAGCCAAGCGAGGCTGAACACTGAAGCTTTCTTT.

This chain uses TRBV5-1 with TRBJ2-1, with TRBD2 identical over 10 bases. Trimming at V came to 0 bases and at J to 0 bases, leaving 9 bases not matched to a gene. This CDR3 is built from 19 residues. CDR1 is SGHRS and CDR2 is YFSETQ in the germline V gene. This CDR3 is CASSLASGRASGSYNEQFF. The CDR3 nucleotides read TGCGCCAGCAGCTTGGCCAGCGGGAGGGCCTCCGGCTCCTACAATGAGCAGTTCTTC. Together with reference TRBV5-1 and TRBJ2-1, the CDR3 gives the full variable domain: KAGVTQTPRYLIKTRGQQVTLSCSPISGHRSVSWYQQTPGQGLQFLFEYFSETQRNKGNFPGRFSGRQFSNSRSEMNVSTLELGDSALYLCASSLASGRASGSYNEQFFGPGTRLTVL.

This sequence joins TRBV5-1 and TRBJ2-3; D not resolved. The CDR3 spans 12 residues. V shed 4 bases and J shed 4 bases, with 7 bases lying between them. In germline, CDR1 is SGHRS, CDR2 YFSETQ. The CDR3 sequence is CASSPPSDTQYF. The CDR3 DNA reads TGCGCCAGCAGCCCCCCCTCAGATACGCAGTATTTT.

The chain joins TRBV24-1 to TRBJ2-6, with D perhaps TRBD1 (6 bases). This CDR3 has 17 amino acids. Trimming cost V 4 bases and J 1 base, with 13 bases left between them. CDR1 is KGHDR and CDR2 is SFDVKD in the germline V gene. CDR3 sequence: CATSETNTGSGANVLTF. CDR3 DNA: TGTGCCACCAGTGAAACCAATACAGGGTCTGGGGCCAACGTCCTGACTTTC.

V gene TRBV7-8 combines with J gene TRBJ2-2; 7 bases map to TRBD1. The V gene end was trimmed by 6 bases and the J gene end by 4 bases; junction bases not matched to a gene: 11. The germline V gene encodes CDR1 SGHVS and CDR2 FQNEAQ. The CDR3 contains 16 residues. The CDR3 DNA is TGTGCCAGCAGGTACAGGACAGGCCGCCGCACCGGGGAGCTGTTTTTT. Translation: CASRYRTGRRTGELFF.

The chain joins TRBV20-1 to TRBJ1-1; D uncertain. CDR1 DFQATT and CDR2 SNEGSKA come from the germline V gene (reference sequence). The CDR3 has 11 amino acids. The V and J ends lost 0 bases and 11 bases respectively, with 10 bases between them. CDR3: CSARDEIEAFF. CDR3 bases: TGCAGTGCTAGAGATGAAATTGAGGCTTTCTTT.

The gene calls are TRBV19 and TRBJ1-2, with D perhaps TRBD1 (6 bases). Per the germline V gene, CDR1 is LNHDA and CDR2 is SQIVND (reference sequence). The CDR3 runs 17 residues. V lost 6 bases to trimming and J lost 4 bases, with 24 bases between them. CDR3: CASSPIFGDGGGYGYTF. CDR3 DNA sequence: TGTGCCAGTAGCCCCATTTTCGGAGATGGGGGCGGCTATGGCTACACCTTC.

The chain is built from TRBV27 and TRBJ2-2; 7 nucleotides line up with TRBD1. The CDR3 extends over 19 amino acids. Germline V gene sequence: CDR1 MNHEY, CDR2 SMNVEV (reference sequence). J gave up 6 bases and V 7 bases, and 23 bases lay outside the gene matches. The CDR3 region has the DNA TGTGCCAGCACCCTCCTCCTATGGTCGGGGACAGATGAGCCCGGGGAGCTGTTTTTT. It is translated as CASTLLLWSGTDEPGELFF.

Only one count was recorded for this clone. CDR3 nucleotides: TGTGCCAGCCAAGGGGACAGCCAGTTCCCCCAGCATTTT. Translation: CASQGDSQFPQHF. The genes are TRBV6-5 and TRBJ1-5, with 7 bases fitting TRBD1. From germline, CDR1 is MNHEY and CDR2 SVGAGI. This CDR3 is 13 amino acids long. Trimming removed 8 bases from V and 10 bases from J; junction bases left unmatched: 11.

The chain uses TRBV30 and TRBJ1-5, with D unclear. CDR1 GTSNPN and CDR2 SVGIG come from the germline V gene (reference sequence). V gave up 3 bases and J gave up 5 bases, with 17 bases separating them. The CDR3 sequence is 15 residues long. The CDR3 here is CAWSEAVGTYQPQHF. The DNA for the CDR3 is TGTGCCTGGAGCGAAGCGGTGGGCACATATCAGCCCCAGCATTTT.

This clone came up once. The chain is built from TRBV4-1 and TRBJ2-1; TRBD2 matches 7 bases. The CDR3 spans 15 residues. Trimming at V came to 1 base and at J to 3 bases, leaving 3 bases not matched to a gene. Germline-derived CDR1 and CDR2 are MGHRA and YSYEKL. The CDR3 nucleotides read TGCGCCAGCAGCCAAGGGGCTAGCGGCTACAATGAGCAGTTCTTC. As protein: CASSQGASGYNEQFF.

This clone was counted only a few times. This sequence joins TRBV9 and TRBJ1-1; 7 nucleotides agree with TRBD1. After removal of 0 bases from V and 1 base from J, the junction contained 12 bases not matched to a gene. CDR3 length: 18 residues. Germline lookup yields CDR1 SGDLS and CDR2 YYNGEE. CDR3 coding DNA: TGTGCCAGCAGCGTAGATCAGGGGGGCGTAGGTGCGAACACTGAAGCTTTCTTT. Translating it yields CASSVDQGGVGANTEAFF.

This chain links TRBV29-1 with TRBJ1-1, with D possibly matching TRBD1 (5 bases). Trimming took off 7 bases at V and 3 bases at J, with 12 bases between the two ends. Germline lookup yields CDR1 SQVTM and CDR2 ANQGSEA. The CDR3 is made up of 12 amino acids. The CDR3 DNA reads TGCAGCGGTCGCCCGGGGGACACTGAAGCTTTCTTT. Translating gives CSGRPGDTEAFF.

The J gene is TRBJ2-3, the V gene TRBV4-3, with TRBD1 matching 10 bases. The V segment lost 0 bases and the J segment 5 bases; nucleotides outside the gene matches: 5. The CDR3 covers 16 residues. CDR1 and CDR2 (germline): LGHNA, YSLEER. This chain's CDR3 is CASSQDKTGGRDTQYF. DNA of the CDR3: TGCGCCAGCAGCCAAGATAAGACAGGGGGCAGAGATACGCAGTATTTT.

This clone was observed a few times. The sample has other DNA sequences that encode this CDR3 too. This chain connects TRBV5-5 to TRBJ2-7; D is possibly TRBD2 (6 bases). This CDR3 has 16 residues. The germline gives CDR1 SGHKS, CDR2 YYEKEE (reference sequence). Trimming removed 0 bases at V and 0 bases at J, with 13 bases between. The chain's CDR3 is CASSLAGGVYSYEQYF. CDR3 in DNA: TGTGCCAGCAGCTTGGCCGGAGGGGTTTACTCCTACGAGCAGTACTTC.

The CDR3 protein is CAIGTSGSNEQFF. In nucleotides, the CDR3 is TGTGCCATCGGGACTAGCGGGAGTAATGAGCAGTTCTTC. The chain has TRBV10-3 and TRBJ2-1; 14 positions agree with TRBD2. The V segment lost 8 bases and the J segment 7 bases; nucleotides outside the gene matches: 1. The CDR3 has 13 residues. Germline values: CDR1 ENHRY, CDR2 SYGVKD.

The chain carries TRBV9 and TRBJ2-2, with 7 bases lining up with TRBD1. Germline V gives CDR1 SGDLS, CDR2 YYNGEE. V gave up 0 bases and J gave up 5 bases; unmatched junction bases: 7. CDR3 length: 16 amino acids. CDR3 in DNA: TGTGCCAGCAGCGTAGGGCTACAGGGGCGGACCGGGGAGCTGTTTTTT. This gives the protein CASSVGLQGRTGELFF.

The V gene is TRBV10-3, the J gene TRBJ1-1, with no clear D. The V gene's germline CDR1 is ENHRY and CDR2 SYGVKD. The germline V and J ends were trimmed by 3 bases and 5 bases, with 16 bases remaining between them. There are 15 residues in the CDR3. This chain's CDR3 is CAISDLERGWTEAFF. CDR3 bases: TGTGCCATCAGTGACCTCGAGAGAGGGTGGACTGAAGCTTTCTTT.

This chain joins TRBV29-1 and TRBJ2-7; 9 bases align to TRBD2. Per the germline V gene, CDR1 is SQVTM and CDR2 is ANQGSEA. The CDR3 is 13 residues long. Trimming took 4 bases from V and 2 from J; bases not matched to a gene: 3. The CDR3 region is CSVGASGTYEQYF. The CDR3 bases are TGCAGCGTTGGGGCTAGCGGGACCTACGAGCAGTACTTC.